Described below is a single TCR beta chain sequence and its context. This CDR3 is built from 15 residues. In germline, CDR1 is SGDLS, CDR2 YYNGEE. V lost 0 bases to trimming and J lost 5 bases; unmatched junction nucleotides: 6. The source of the sample is a study of T cell clones after liver transplantation. Background on the study: Post-transplant blood was tracked for graft-donor-reactive T cell clones identified in a pre-transplant mixed lymphocyte reaction. Samples came pre-transplant, pre-randomization before withdrawal, and post-randomization after withdrawal ended.

Produced via immunoSEQ multiplex PCR; TCRdb's table is partial and in-frame only. This table has around 60,000 clones, over 70% appearing once. This sequence joins TRBV9 and TRBJ2-5; 8 bases match TRBD1. This sequence originates from a human donor who received a liver transplant. Material: CD4+ T cells from blood, obtained before liver transplant. The CDR3 bases are TGTGCCAGCAGCGTAGAGGACAGGGAATGGGAGACCCAGTACTTC. It translates to CASSVEDREWETQYF.